This T cell receptor (beta chain) was identified in a study of T cells in localized non-small cell lung cancer. Overall study results and limits: Appearing in adjacent lung were a median about 50 of the top 100 tumor clones. Because only a single region of the tumor was sequenced, heterogeneity remains possible. Greater blood T cell density accompanied longer overall survival. The highest T cell clonality was in uninvolved adjacent lung, above tumor.

The method was immunoSEQ multiplex PCR; TCRdb's version includes in-frame clones alone and lacks a portion of them. The table lists tens of thousands of clones, roughly 90% of them singletons. Regarding this clone: Its matching antigen is unknown.

The CDR3 runs 18 residues. Germline V lookup: CDR1 KGHSH, CDR2 LQKENI. The V gene lost 0 bases and the J gene lost 0 bases, with 17 bases spanning the gap. This TCR was sampled from a woman between 35 and 75 years old with stage I lung adenocarcinoma. Sequencing was performed on peripheral blood, taken before any cancer treatment. The chain uses TRBV18 and TRBJ1-1; possibly TRBD1 for D (6 bases). The DNA of the CDR3 is TGTGCCAGCTCACCACCGGTGGGGGGAGGGGGGATGAACACTGAAGCTTTCTTT. This gives the protein CASSPPVGGGGMNTEAFF. The full variable domain, with the rest looked up from reference TRBV18 and TRBJ1-1, is NAGVMQNPRHLVRRRGQEARLRCSPMKGHSHVYWYRQLPEEGLKFMVYLQKENIIDESGMPKERFSAEFPKEGPSILRIQQVVRGDSAAYFCASSPPVGGGGMNTEAFFGQGTRLTVV.